The entry below gives a single TCR beta chain sequence along with its context. This clonotype was detected only a few times. Its antigen remains undetermined. No qualities accompany the bases; no much larger clone lies one base away. The sample belongs to a study of yellow fever vaccine responses in identical twins (dated by TCRdb to the late 2010s). A note on the overall study: In the study, vaccine-responding T cell clones were precisely tracked in identical twins.

The full study reports these points: According to the authors, the vaccine-induced T cell response in identical twins seemed to be partly convergent and partly specific to each individual.

Library prep was done by RT-PCR. Instrument on record: Illumina HiSeq 2500. TCRdb itself trimmed the public reads at Q25 with fastp, ran MiXCR and retained productive beta chains. Rows with one shared CDR3 protein collapse into an entry with the most common genes and DNA. The sample yields about 2,200 distinct CDR3 sequences; 7% to 9.5% were counted once. Together, the top ten hold about 4% of the sample. V sheds 5 bases and J sheds 1 base, leaving 9 bases between their ends. The CDR3, from cysteine to phenylalanine, totals 14 residues. Just the 42-base CDR3 DNA is kept, in frame starting at base 1. Recombination connected TRBV12-3 or TRBV12-4 to TRBJ1-5, with TRBD1 tentatively as D gene (5 bases match). This receptor was obtained from a woman aged 18 to 35 who received the yellow fever vaccine. Donor details come from another sample of the same person, matched by shared clones. Here the sequenced sample was T cells from blood (PBMCs), unsorted or a sorted subset (not recorded which), taken 2 years after vaccination. The CDR3 has the sequence CASSRDGSNQPQHF. The DNA sequence reads TGTGCCAGCAGTAGGGACGGAAGCAATCAGCCCCAGCATTTT.